A selection of T cell receptor beta chains follows, all from one sample in a study of T cells in Graves' hyperthyroidism and ophthalmopathy. TCRdb recomputed calls from the multiplex PCR reads with MiXCR, one row per CDR3 protein. This sample has roughly 840,000 distinct CDR3 sequences, with about 38% found just once. Sequencing used blood. The receptors originated from a man aged 18 to 35 with Graves' hyperthyroidism. CDR3s include the opening cysteine and the closing phenylalanine or tryptophan. The order of the fields is clone size, V gene, J gene, D gene, CDR3 protein, CDR3 DNA. The D gene is left open where the match is weak. Size is omitted from some rows. Given values are once, few, many or a class for expanded clones.

clone_size: -; v_call: TRBV14; j_call: TRBJ2-7; d_call: -; cdr3_aa: CASSQDPTVRFYEQYF; cdr3_nt: TGTGCCAGCAGCCAAGATCCGACAGTTAGATTCTACGAGCAGTACTTC
clone_size: many; v_call: TRBV25-1; j_call: TRBJ1-4; d_call: -; cdr3_aa: CASSGGQTNEKLFF; cdr3_nt: TGTGCCAGCAGTGGAGGACAGACGAATGAAAAACTGTTTTTT
clone_size: many; v_call: TRBV9; j_call: TRBJ1-1; d_call: -; cdr3_aa: CASKGQDEAFF; cdr3_nt: TGTGCCAGCAAGGGCCAGGATGAAGCTTTCTTT
clone_size: few; v_call: TRBV5-1; j_call: TRBJ2-7; d_call: TRBD2; cdr3_aa: CASSLRTSGPEQYF; cdr3_nt: TGCGCCAGCAGCTTGAGAACTAGCGGCCCGGAGCAGTACTTC
clone_size: many; v_call: TRBV7-6; j_call: TRBJ2-7; d_call: -; cdr3_aa: CASSTRSGTTYEQYF; cdr3_nt: TGTGCCAGCAGCACCCGCTCCGGGACGACCTACGAGCAGTACTTC
clone_size: few; v_call: TRBV6-5; j_call: TRBJ2-7; d_call: -; cdr3_aa: CAVGGRRSEQYF; cdr3_nt: TGTGCCGTGGGGGGCAGGAGGAGCGAGCAGTACTTC
clone_size: -; v_call: TRBV7-9; j_call: TRBJ1-1; d_call: -; cdr3_aa: CASSLGWGWGEAFF; cdr3_nt: TGTGCCAGCAGCTTAGGATGGGGTTGGGGTGAAGCTTTCTTT
clone_size: many; v_call: TRBV7-2; j_call: TRBJ2-5; d_call: -; cdr3_aa: CASSLGGRQAPTQYF; cdr3_nt: TGTGCCAGCAGCTTAGGGGGGCGGCAGGCCCCGACCCAGTACTTC
clone_size: -; v_call: TRBV2; j_call: TRBJ2-5; d_call: -; cdr3_aa: CASSGGGGGETQYF; cdr3_nt: TGTGCCAGCAGCGGGGGAGGGGGAGGTGAGACCCAGTACTTC
clone_size: many; v_call: TRBV20-1; j_call: TRBJ1-6; d_call: TRBD1; cdr3_aa: CSGSTGTSPLHF; cdr3_nt: TGCAGTGGGTCGACAGGGACTTCACCCCTCCACTTT
clone_size: -; v_call: TRBV7-9; j_call: TRBJ1-5; d_call: TRBD1; cdr3_aa: CASSLLGGAKHF; cdr3_nt: TGTGCCAGCAGCTTACTAGGGGGCGCGAAGCATTTT
clone_size: -; v_call: TRBV9; j_call: TRBJ2-7; d_call: TRBD1; cdr3_aa: CASSVGTGLAWEQYF; cdr3_nt: TGTGCCAGCAGCGTCGGGACAGGGCTAGCTTGGGAGCAGTACTTC
clone_size: few; v_call: TRBV7-9; j_call: TRBJ1-2; d_call: -; cdr3_aa: CASSESGGAQNYGYTF; cdr3_nt: TGTGCCAGCAGTGAATCGGGAGGGGCCCAGAACTATGGCTACACCTTC
clone_size: -; v_call: TRBV28; j_call: TRBJ1-1; d_call: -; cdr3_aa: CASSPITEAFF; cdr3_nt: TGTGCCAGCAGTCCCATCACTGAAGCTTTCTTT
clone_size: -; v_call: TRBV29-1; j_call: TRBJ2-5; d_call: -; cdr3_aa: CSFFGGTETQYF; cdr3_nt: TGCAGCTTCTTCGGCGGGACTGAGACCCAGTACTTC
clone_size: -; v_call: TRBV5-1; j_call: TRBJ1-1; d_call: TRBD1; cdr3_aa: CASSLTDRVNTEAFF; cdr3_nt: TGCGCCAGCAGCTTAACGGACAGGGTGAACACTGAAGCTTTCTTT
clone_size: many; v_call: TRBV5-1; j_call: TRBJ2-5; d_call: TRBD1; cdr3_aa: CASSLGTGMKTQYF; cdr3_nt: TGCGCCAGCAGCCTCGGGACAGGGATGAAGACCCAGTACTTC
clone_size: -; v_call: TRBV10-3; j_call: TRBJ2-6; d_call: -; cdr3_aa: CAISERGGEGANVLTF; cdr3_nt: TGTGCCATCAGTGAAAGGGGTGGTGAGGGGGCCAACGTCCTGACTTTC
clone_size: once; v_call: TRBV20-1; j_call: TRBJ1-6; d_call: TRBD1; cdr3_aa: CSARQGGNNSPLHF; cdr3_nt: TGCAGTGCCCGTCAGGGGGGGAATAATTCACCCCTCCACTTT
clone_size: many; v_call: TRBV6-5; j_call: TRBJ1-5; d_call: -; cdr3_aa: CASSLDLATQPQHF; cdr3_nt: TGTGCCAGCAGTCTGGACCTTGCGACACAGCCCCAGCATTTT
clone_size: few; v_call: TRBV24-1; j_call: TRBJ2-2; d_call: TRBD2; cdr3_aa: CATSDPLGAGVDGELFF; cdr3_nt: TGTGCCACCAGTGACCCCCTTGGGGCGGGAGTGGACGGGGAGCTGTTTTTT
clone_size: many; v_call: TRBV20-1; j_call: TRBJ1-1; d_call: -; cdr3_aa: CSAKPRPEAFF; cdr3_nt: TGCAGTGCGAAACCGCGTCCTGAAGCTTTCTTT
clone_size: -; v_call: TRBV9; j_call: TRBJ1-2; d_call: -; cdr3_aa: CASSVEGRGQPGYTF; cdr3_nt: TGTGCCAGCAGCGTAGAGGGCAGGGGCCAACCTGGCTACACCTTC
clone_size: few; v_call: TRBV12-3/TRBV12-4; j_call: TRBJ1-2; d_call: -; cdr3_aa: CASSFGSANYGYTF; cdr3_nt: TGTGCCAGCAGTTTCGGGTCGGCCAACTATGGCTACACCTTC
clone_size: -; v_call: TRBV7-9; j_call: TRBJ1-1; d_call: -; cdr3_aa: CASSIMGERNTETFF; cdr3_nt: TGTGCCAGCAGCATCATGGGGGAAAGGAACACTGAAACTTTCTTT
clone_size: -; v_call: TRBV7-9; j_call: TRBJ1-2; d_call: -; cdr3_aa: CASSYSGADGYTF; cdr3_nt: TGTGCCAGCAGTTATAGCGGGGCGGATGGCTACACCTTC
clone_size: -; v_call: TRBV11-2; j_call: TRBJ2-7; d_call: TRBD1; cdr3_aa: CASSLKRTGWTYEQYF; cdr3_nt: TGTGCCAGCAGCTTAAAACGGACAGGGTGGACCTACGAGCAGTACTTC
clone_size: -; v_call: TRBV5-5; j_call: TRBJ1-4; d_call: -; cdr3_aa: CASSKVEEEKLFF; cdr3_nt: TGTGCCAGCAGCAAAGTCGAGGAGGAAAAACTGTTTTTT
clone_size: -; v_call: TRBV20-1; j_call: TRBJ1-1; d_call: TRBD1; cdr3_aa: CSARGQGQGNIEVGAFF; cdr3_nt: TGCAGTGCTAGAGGACAGGGGCAAGGAAACATCGAAGTAGGGGCTTTCTTT
clone_size: -; v_call: TRBV14; j_call: TRBJ2-7; d_call: TRBD2; cdr3_aa: CASSQLGREYEQYF; cdr3_nt: TGTGCCAGCAGCCAACTGGGGCGGGAGTACGAGCAGTACTTC
clone_size: once; v_call: TRBV7-8; j_call: TRBJ2-6; d_call: -; cdr3_aa: CASSLGTTGANVLTF; cdr3_nt: TGTGCCAGCAGCTTAGGGACCACTGGGGCCAACGTCCTGACTTTC
clone_size: many; v_call: TRBV20-1; j_call: TRBJ1-1; d_call: -; cdr3_aa: CSAPLGIEAFF; cdr3_nt: TGCAGTGCTCCCTTGGGCATTGAAGCTTTCTTT
clone_size: -; v_call: TRBV5-4; j_call: TRBJ2-2; d_call: TRBD2; cdr3_aa: CASSHPSGSGGELFF; cdr3_nt: TGTGCCAGCAGCCACCCTAGCGGGAGCGGCGGGGAGCTGTTTTTT
clone_size: -; v_call: TRBV7-2; j_call: TRBJ1-3; d_call: TRBD1; cdr3_aa: CASSFGQGNPFSGNTIYF; cdr3_nt: TGTGCCAGCAGCTTTGGACAGGGAAACCCTTTCTCTGGAAACACCATATATTTT
clone_size: few; v_call: TRBV7-9; j_call: TRBJ2-7; d_call: TRBD1; cdr3_aa: CASSSSDRGITYEQYF; cdr3_nt: TGTGCCAGCAGCTCCTCGGACAGGGGGATAACCTACGAGCAGTACTTC
clone_size: many; v_call: TRBV19; j_call: TRBJ1-1; d_call: -; cdr3_aa: CASSITGRTEAFF; cdr3_nt: TGTGCCAGTAGTATCACAGGGAGGACTGAAGCTTTCTTT
clone_size: -; v_call: TRBV29-1; j_call: TRBJ2-6; d_call: -; cdr3_aa: CSDRSVGANVLTF; cdr3_nt: TGCAGCGACCGCTCAGTAGGGGCCAACGTCCTGACTTTC
clone_size: few; v_call: TRBV7-9; j_call: TRBJ2-7; d_call: TRBD2; cdr3_aa: CASGEWEVPSYEQYF; cdr3_nt: TGTGCTAGCGGGGAGTGGGAGGTACCTTCCTACGAGCAGTACTTC
clone_size: many; v_call: TRBV7-9; j_call: TRBJ2-6; d_call: -; cdr3_aa: CASSYPWEPGANVLTF; cdr3_nt: TGTGCCAGCAGCTACCCTTGGGAGCCTGGGGCCAACGTCCTGACTTTC
clone_size: few; v_call: TRBV7-3; j_call: TRBJ1-3; d_call: -; cdr3_aa: CASNRNLGNSRNTIYF; cdr3_nt: TGTGCCAGCAACAGGAATCTTGGGAACAGCAGAAACACCATATATTTT
clone_size: many; v_call: TRBV15; j_call: TRBJ1-1; d_call: -; cdr3_aa: CATSDNIGRPAFF; cdr3_nt: TGTGCCACCAGCGACAACATTGGCAGGCCGGCTTTCTTT
clone_size: -; v_call: TRBV7-2; j_call: TRBJ1-5; d_call: -; cdr3_aa: CASSAPRTDSNQPQHF; cdr3_nt: TGTGCCAGCAGTGCCCCGCGGACAGACAGCAATCAGCCCCAGCATTTT
clone_size: many; v_call: TRBV20-1; j_call: TRBJ1-1; d_call: -; cdr3_aa: CSANEVLNTEAFF; cdr3_nt: TGCAGTGCTAATGAAGTCCTGAACACTGAAGCTTTCTTT
clone_size: few; v_call: TRBV7-2; j_call: TRBJ1-3; d_call: -; cdr3_aa: CASSLYGYSGNTIYF; cdr3_nt: TGTGCCAGCAGCTTGTACGGATACTCTGGAAACACCATATATTTT
clone_size: once; v_call: TRBV7-9; j_call: TRBJ2-7; d_call: -; cdr3_aa: CASSQAVPFKYEQHF; cdr3_nt: TGTGCCAGCAGCCAAGCGGTTCCTTTTAAGTACGAGCAGCACTTC
clone_size: -; v_call: TRBV5-4; j_call: TRBJ1-6; d_call: -; cdr3_aa: CASSSGRGWDSPLHF; cdr3_nt: TGTGCCAGCAGCTCAGGGAGGGGCTGGGATTCACCCCTCCACTTT
clone_size: -; v_call: TRBV12-3/TRBV12-4; j_call: TRBJ2-7; d_call: TRBD1; cdr3_aa: CASSSRDRGTIEQYF; cdr3_nt: TGTGCCAGCAGTTCAAGGGACAGGGGGACTATCGAGCAGTACTTC
clone_size: -; v_call: TRBV20-1; j_call: TRBJ1-3; d_call: -; cdr3_aa: CSAPPPGAGNTIYF; cdr3_nt: TGCAGTGCTCCCCCTCCGGGGGCGGGAAACACCATATATTTT
clone_size: -; v_call: TRBV9; j_call: TRBJ2-5; d_call: -; cdr3_aa: CASSASPKETQYF; cdr3_nt: TGTGCCAGCAGCGCTTCACCCAAAGAGACCCAGTACTTC
clone_size: -; v_call: TRBV11-1; j_call: TRBJ1-1; d_call: -; cdr3_aa: CASSREGEPLATEAFF; cdr3_nt: TGTGCCAGCAGCCGAGAGGGGGAACCCTTGGCAACTGAAGCTTTCTTT
clone_size: few; v_call: TRBV10-3; j_call: TRBJ1-5; d_call: TRBD1; cdr3_aa: CASRADRDWPQHF; cdr3_nt: TGTGCCAGCAGAGCTGACAGGGACTGGCCCCAGCATTTT
clone_size: -; v_call: TRBV7-9; j_call: TRBJ1-3; d_call: -; cdr3_aa: CASSSGWGLRKNTIYF; cdr3_nt: TGTGCCAGCAGCTCCGGGTGGGGCCTCCGGAAAAACACCATATATTTT
clone_size: -; v_call: TRBV10-3; j_call: TRBJ1-1; d_call: -; cdr3_aa: CAISDQGRAFF; cdr3_nt: TGTGCCATCAGTGATCAGGGGAGAGCTTTCTTT
clone_size: -; v_call: TRBV7-2; j_call: TRBJ2-7; d_call: -; cdr3_aa: CASSGLPRDRDYEQYF; cdr3_nt: TGTGCCAGCAGCGGACTACCCCGGGACAGAGACTACGAGCAGTACTTC
clone_size: -; v_call: TRBV29-1; j_call: TRBJ2-5; d_call: TRBD2; cdr3_aa: CSARRTTSGEETQYF; cdr3_nt: TGCAGCGCCAGAAGGACGACTAGCGGCGAGGAGACCCAGTACTTC
clone_size: few; v_call: TRBV9; j_call: TRBJ1-1; d_call: -; cdr3_aa: CASSAPGGGENTEAFF; cdr3_nt: TGTGCCAGCAGCGCTCCCGGCGGGGGCGAGAACACTGAAGCTTTCTTT
clone_size: few; v_call: TRBV19; j_call: TRBJ1-1; d_call: TRBD1; cdr3_aa: CATLRAGGLDTEAFF; cdr3_nt: TGTGCCACCCTCCGAGCAGGGGGGCTCGATACTGAAGCTTTCTTT